These 29 T cell receptor beta chains originate from one sample sequenced in a study of PD-L1 blockade in urothelial cancer. As to time point: pretreatment peripheral blood. TCRdb keeps only in-frame clones here, not all; method: immunoSEQ multiplex PCR. Among some 45,000 clones listed, 88% were seen once. Sequences were derived from PBMCs, sampled around atezolizumab (anti-PD-L1) treatment. The source is a donor over 35 with urothelial cancer.

The J gene is TRBJ2-2, the V gene TRBV7-2, with 9 bases lining up with TRBD1. The CDR3 runs to 14 residues. V dropped 5 bases and J dropped 13; count of bases not matched to a gene: 11. CDR1 SGHTA and CDR2 FQGNSA come from the germline V gene. CDR3 amino acids: CASSAGQGQRGLFF. DNA for the CDR3: TGTGCCAGCAGCGCGGGACAGGGACAGAGGGGGCTGTTTTTT.

The chain employs TRBV11-3 and TRBJ2-1; 8 bases align to TRBD1. The germline V gene has CDR1 SGHNT and CDR2 YENEEA. This CDR3 has 15 residues. The junction had 11 bases not matched to a gene; V was cut back by 4 bases and J by 9 bases. The CDR3 loop reads CASSWEDREGSEQFF. The CDR3 nucleotides are TGTGCCAGCAGCTGGGAGGACAGGGAAGGTAGTGAGCAGTTCTTC. Combining the CDR3 with reference TRBV11-3 and TRBJ2-1 gives the whole variable domain EAGVVQSPRYKIIEKKQPVAFWCNPISGHNTLYWYLQNLGQGPELLIRYENEEAVDDSQLPKDRFSAERLKGVDSTLKIQPAELGDSAVYLCASSWEDREGSEQFFGPGTRLTVL.

This chain uses TRBV7-8 with TRBJ2-3; 10 nucleotides align to TRBD2. The CDR3 has 21 residues. V lost 1 base and J lost 2; bases outside the gene matches: 18. CDR1 and CDR2 from the germline V gene are SGHVS and FQNEAQ. The CDR3 nucleotides read TGTGCCAGCAGCTTAGGGTCGGGGGCTAGCGGGAGCCCAACCCCCACAGATACGCAGTATTTT. Its translation is CASSLGSGASGSPTPTDTQYF.

This clone is a singleton in its sample. This CDR3 is CASNSGRAPSDTQYF. The DNA of the CDR3 is TGTGCCAGTAATAGCGGGAGGGCCCCCTCAGATACGCAGTATTTT. The rearrangement uses TRBV19 and TRBJ2-3; 11 bases fit TRBD2. The germline gives CDR1 LNHDA, CDR2 SQIVND (reference sequence). Trimming at V came to 7 bases and at J to 4 bases, leaving 7 bases not matched to a gene. This CDR3 spans 15 amino acids.

This clone has just one count. This chain joins TRBV5-6 and TRBJ2-7, with 7 bases lining up with TRBD1. V trimming: 4 bases; J trimming: 2 bases; junction bases outside the gene matches: 9. Germline values: CDR1 SGHDT, CDR2 YYEEEE. The CDR3 has 15 residues. CDR3 sequence (DNA): TGTGCCAGCAGCCCGACAGGGACCTTAACCTACGAGCAGTACTTC. This translates into CASSPTGTLTYEQYF.

The table lists this clone with a count of one. The CDR3, as DNA: TGTGCCAGCAGCCGCGGTGAGGGTCGGAACACCGGGGAGCTGTTTTTT. This sequence encodes CASSRGEGRNTGELFF. V is TRBV7-9 and J is TRBJ2-2, with a tentative D call TRBD2 (5 bases). Germline-derived CDR1 and CDR2 are SEHNR and FQNEAQ (reference sequence). V was clipped by 5 bases and J by 1 base, with 14 bases between them. The CDR3 is made up of 16 amino acids.

V is TRBV4-2 and J is TRBJ2-3, with TRBD2 matching 7 bases. The CDR3 runs to 15 residues. The ends lost 4 bases at V and 0 bases at J; junction bases unmatched: 4. Germline V gene lookup returns CDR1 LGHNA and CDR2 YNFKEQ. CDR3 DNA sequence: TGTGCCAGCAGCCGGGAGGGGACTAGCACAGATACGCAGTATTTT. Its translation is CASSREGTSTDTQYF.

V and J are TRBV7-9 and TRBJ2-3; TRBD2 aligns across 7 bases. V lost 5 bases, J lost 8 bases, and 13 bases stayed unmatched. The CDR3 length is 15 residues. Germline V gene sequence: CDR1 SEHNR, CDR2 FQNEAQ (reference sequence). CDR3 sequence: CASSPSGRREITQYF. In nucleotides, the CDR3 is TGTGCCAGCAGCCCCTCGGGGAGGCGGGAGATTACGCAGTATTTT.

This chain connects TRBV4-3 to TRBJ2-5, with D possibly TRBD1 on 5 matching bases. CDR3 length: 16 amino acids. V lost 0 bases, J lost 1 base, and 12 bases lay in between. Germline assignment: CDR1 LGHNA and CDR2 YSLEER. Here the CDR3 DNA reads TGCGCCAGCAGCCAAGAGGGCAGGGCCGCCCAAGAGACCCAGTACTTC. Translation: CASSQEGRAAQETQYF.

The CDR3 spells CASSPRGSGRASETQYF. The CDR3 coding sequence is TGTGCCAGTAGTCCTCGGGGTAGCGGGAGGGCCTCGGAGACCCAGTACTTC. The rearrangement uses TRBV19 and TRBJ2-5, with 11 bases fitting TRBD2. V trimming: 5 bases; J trimming: 5 bases; junction bases outside the gene matches: 13. The CDR3 contains 17 residues. The germline V gene has CDR1 LNHDA and CDR2 SQIVND (reference sequence).

In this sample, this clone turned up once. The V call is TRBV9, the J call TRBJ2-1; the match to TRBD1 covers 10 bases. The germline V gene encodes CDR1 SGDLS and CDR2 YYNGEE. The CDR3 length is 16 residues. V was clipped by 4 bases and J by 8 bases; unmatched bases: 12. The CDR3 is CASSHRDRGATDEQFF. The CDR3 bases are TGTGCCAGCAGCCACCGGGACAGGGGTGCCACCGATGAGCAGTTCTTC.

The V gene is TRBV7-3, the J gene TRBJ1-1, with a weak D call TRBD1 (6 bases). The CDR3 consists of 15 residues. CDR1 and CDR2 from the germline V gene are SGHTA and FQGTGA. V lost 5 bases, J lost 0 bases, and 13 bases lay in between. The CDR3 bases are TGTGCCAGCAGCCCGGGGGGCAGATTGAACACTGAAGCTTTCTTT. Its translation is CASSPGGRLNTEAFF. The full variable domain, rest sourced from reference TRBV7-3 and TRBJ1-1, is GAGVSQTPSNKVTEKGKYVELRCDPISGHTALYWYRQSLGQGPEFLIYFQGTGAADDSGLPNDRFFAVRPEGSVSTLKIQRTERGDSAVYLCASSPGGRLNTEAFFGQGTRLTVV.

The chain couples TRBV11-3 to TRBJ2-2; 11 nucleotides align to TRBD2. Germline CDR1 reads SGHNT; CDR2 reads YENEEA. This CDR3 spans 17 amino acids. Trimming cost V 5 bases and J 4 bases; bases outside gene matches: 9. The CDR3 DNA is TGTGCCAGCAGCATATCGGCGACTAGCGGGGTCACCGGGGAGCTGTTTTTT. It encodes CASSISATSGVTGELFF.

The J gene is TRBJ1-1, the V gene TRBV29-1, with a possible D match to TRBD1 (5 bases). The germline V and J ends were trimmed by 4 bases and 5 bases, with 11 bases remaining between them. This CDR3 is 12 amino acids long. In germline, CDR1 is SQVTM, CDR2 ANQGSEA. The CDR3 here is CSVAAGRTEAFF. For the CDR3, the DNA is TGCAGCGTTGCCGCGGGGCGTACTGAAGCTTTCTTT.

V gene TRBV27 combines with J gene TRBJ1-3; D ambiguous. V was shortened by 5 bases and J by 0 bases, with 11 bases between the two germline ends. There are 15 residues in the CDR3. The V gene's germline CDR1 is MNHEY and CDR2 SMNVEV (reference sequence). In nucleotides, the CDR3 is TGTGCCAGCAGTCCTCAGGCAAACTCTGGAAACACCATATATTTT. It specifies CASSPQANSGNTIYF.

Only one count was recorded for this clone. The rearrangement links TRBV4-3 to TRBJ2-3; possible D gene TRBD2, 6 bases. The ends were cut back, 1 base at V and 1 base at J, with 9 bases in the middle. Germline V gene sequence: CDR1 LGHNA, CDR2 YSLEER. This CDR3 comprises 15 residues. The CDR3 nucleotides read TGCGCCAGCAGCCAAGGGGCTAGCGGCACAGATACGCAGTATTTT. It codes for CASSQGASGTDTQYF.

The chain links TRBV7-9 to TRBJ2-5; the match to TRBD1 covers 7 bases. Germline assignment: CDR1 SEHNR and CDR2 FQNEAQ (reference sequence). The V segment lost 1 base and the J segment 5 bases; nucleotides outside the gene matches: 7. This CDR3 spans 15 amino acids. As DNA, the CDR3 is TGTGCCAGCAGCTTAGGGGGCGGCAGGGGGGAGACCCAGTACTTC. This sequence encodes CASSLGGGRGETQYF.

The CDR3 nucleotides read TGCGCCAGCAGCCTTACTAGCGTTAGCTCCTACGAGCAGTACTTC. This encodes CASSLTSVSSYEQYF. The rearrangement uses TRBV5-1 and TRBJ2-7; 7 bases align to TRBD2. V was clipped by 4 bases and J by 0 bases; unmatched bases: 7. This CDR3 comprises 15 residues. Germline CDR1 is SGHRS and CDR2 is YFSETQ.

The chain joins TRBV14 to TRBJ1-1; a possible D gene is TRBD1 (5 bases). The CDR3 runs to 13 residues. Germline V gene data show CDR1 as SGHDN and CDR2 as FVKESK. Trimming shortened V by 4 bases and J by 10 bases, and 16 bases separated the two germline ends. CDR3 sequence: CASSPTLQEGAFF. DNA of the CDR3: TGTGCCAGCAGCCCGACCTTACAGGAAGGAGCTTTCTTT.

The chain has TRBV18 and TRBJ1-5; perhaps TRBD1 as D (5 bases). The CDR3 runs 15 residues. The germline V gene encodes CDR1 KGHSH and CDR2 LQKENI. Trimming shortened V by 0 bases and J by 4 bases, and 10 bases separated the two germline ends. In DNA, the CDR3 is TGTGCCAGCTCACCACCGGGCAGGGCTAATCAGCCCCAGCATTTT. It is translated as CASSPPGRANQPQHF.

The chain carries TRBV4-3 and TRBJ2-3; D remains ambiguous. The CDR3 sequence is 13 residues long. Germline V gives CDR1 LGHNA, CDR2 YSLEER. V lost 1 base to trimming and J lost 4 bases, with 6 bases between them. The CDR3 DNA follows: TGCGCCAGCAGCCAAGCCAGCGCAGATACGCAGTATTTT. Translated, it gives CASSQASADTQYF.

The chain uses TRBV5-1 and TRBJ2-7; D gene uncertain. Germline-derived CDR1 and CDR2 are SGHRS and YFSETQ. This CDR3 contains 13 residues. V dropped 1 base and J dropped 2 bases, with 7 bases sitting between them. This CDR3 is CASSLLATYEQYF. CDR3 in DNA: TGCGCCAGCAGCTTGTTGGCCACCTACGAGCAGTACTTC.

The V gene is TRBV2, the J gene TRBJ2-6, with a weak D call TRBD2 (6 bases). The CDR3 spans 15 residues. From germline, CDR1 is SNHLY and CDR2 FYNNEI. V shed 6 bases and J shed 1 base, with 10 bases lying between them. CDR3 residues: CASSGRGSGANVLTF. Here the CDR3 DNA reads TGTGCCAGCAGCGGGCGGGGTTCTGGGGCCAACGTCCTGACTTTC.

V usage is TRBV19 and J usage is TRBJ2-3; D is unclear. CDR3 length: 17 amino acids. Between the trimmed V and J ends, which lost 1 base and 3 bases, there was a span of 17 bases. The germline CDR1 and CDR2 sequences are LNHDA and SQIVND (reference sequence). In DNA, the CDR3 is TGTGCCAGTAGTATAGGACCCGTCCCGACACCTACAGATACGCAGTATTTT. This codes for CASSIGPVPTPTDTQYF. Drawing the rest from reference TRBV19 and TRBJ2-3, the complete variable domain is DGGITQSPKYLFRKEGQNVTLSCEQNLNHDAMYWYRQDPGQGLRLIYYSQIVNDFQKGDIAEGYSVSREKKESFPLTVTSAQKNPTAFYLCASSIGPVPTPTDTQYFGPGTRLTVL.

The J gene is TRBJ1-5, the V gene TRBV6-6; TRBD1 agrees at 9 bases. CDR1 is MNHNY, CDR2 SVGAGI, per germline (reference sequence). J lost 9 bases, V lost 6 bases, and 15 bases had no gene match. The CDR3 covers 16 residues. The CDR3 loop reads CASSNPRDRVFGPQHF. The DNA for the CDR3 is TGTGCCAGCAGCAACCCCCGGGACAGGGTTTTTGGGCCCCAGCATTTT.

The gene calls are TRBV27 and TRBJ2-7, with 8 bases that match TRBD1. The junction had 12 bases not matched to a gene; V was cut back by 4 bases and J by 1 base. CDR1 is MNHEY and CDR2 is SMNVEV in the germline V gene (reference sequence). The CDR3 extends over 17 amino acids. CDR3 in DNA: TGTGCCAGCAGTTCCGGGGGCCGGGACAGGCTGTCCTACGAGCAGTACTTC. Translated: CASSSGGRDRLSYEQYF.

The V gene is TRBV15, the J gene TRBJ1-4, with D uncertain. The CDR3 has 16 amino acids. Trimming took 0 bases from V and 7 from J, leaving 15 bases between them. Germline loops: CDR1 LNHNV, CDR2 YYDKDF (reference sequence). This CDR3 reads CATSRDQAGGREKLFF. As DNA, the CDR3 is TGTGCCACCAGCAGAGATCAAGCAGGTGGGCGTGAAAAACTGTTTTTT.

The chain combines TRBV6-4 with TRBJ2-3, with 8 bases matching TRBD1. CDR1 and CDR2 (germline): MRHNA, SNTAGT. The CDR3 is made up of 14 amino acids. After removal of 6 bases from V and 5 bases from J, the junction contained 7 bases not matched to a gene. The CDR3, as DNA: TGTGCCAGCAGCCAGACAGGGGATGAAGATACGCAGTATTTT. Translated: CASSQTGDEDTQYF.

V and J are TRBV30 and TRBJ1-5; no reliable D call. The CDR3 loop spans 14 amino acids. V lost 3 bases, J lost 1 base, and 10 bases lay in between. Germline CDR1 and CDR2: GTSNPN and SVGIG (reference sequence). CDR3 region: CAWSGQASNQPQHF. As DNA, the CDR3 is TGTGCCTGGAGCGGTCAGGCGAGCAATCAGCCCCAGCATTTT.